These 28 T cell receptor beta chains were all obtained from the same sample, sequenced in a study of human T cells and chemical hapten exposure. Described time point: patch test 3, about 24 weeks after DPC sensitization. The treatment here: therapeutic diphenylcyclopropenone sensitization with weekly scalp DPC. TCRdb passed the RACE reads through MiXCR, listing each CDR3 protein once. The profile covers roughly 130,000 distinct CDR3 sequences, with around 11% appearing a single time and under 2.5% taken by the ten largest. Sequences were derived from whole blood, sampled in connection with sensitization to the hapten diphenylcyclopropenone (DPC). All receptors derive from a woman aged 45-60 years with alopecia areata. Some clones in this sample may be carry-over from other donors' samples.

In its sample, this clonotype was seen a few times. This rearrangement joins TRBV7-2 to TRBJ1-6, with 11 bases identical to TRBD1. The germline gives CDR1 SGHTA, CDR2 FQGNSA. This CDR3 has 15 residues. The trim removed 5 bases at V and 10 bases at J, leaving 7 bases unmatched. The CDR3, as DNA: TGTGCCAGCAGCCGTGGGACAGGGGGAGAATCACCCCTCCACTTT. It is translated as CASSRGTGGESPLHF.

At least ten counts were recorded for this clonotype. The chain couples TRBV3-1 to TRBJ2-1; tentative D call: TRBD1 (5 bases). V was shortened by 6 bases and J by 4 bases, with 19 bases between the two germline ends. CDR3 length: 16 amino acids. The germline V gene encodes CDR1 LGHDT and CDR2 YNNKEL (reference sequence). Written as DNA, the CDR3 is TGTGCCAGCAGACCTGGGAACAGGCCCTTATACAATGAGCAGTTCTTC. Its translation is CASRPGNRPLYNEQFF.

CDR3 in amino acids: CASIQRPGQPQHF. The CDR3 region has the DNA TGTGCCAGCATCCAACGGCCCGGTCAGCCCCAGCATTTT. The rearrangement joins TRBV2 to TRBJ1-5; D is unclear. Deletions cut 7 bases from V and 6 bases from J, with 13 bases between. The CDR3 is 13 amino acids. Germline V gene lookup returns CDR1 SNHLY and CDR2 FYNNEI.

The chain recombines TRBV9 with TRBJ2-2; TRBD2 might be the D (6 bases). V was clipped by 0 bases and J by 3 bases, with 6 bases between them. Germline lookup yields CDR1 SGDLS and CDR2 YYNGEE. The CDR3 extends over 14 amino acids. Here the CDR3 DNA reads TGTGCCAGCAGCGTAGGGGACTACACCGGGGAGCTGTTTTTT. Amino acid sequence: CASSVGDYTGELFF.

In the case of this clonotype: A read error is possible here, since a much larger clone lies one base away. This chain connects TRBV7-2 to TRBJ2-3; TRBD1 aligns across 7 bases. The length of the CDR3 is 15 residues. V lost 5 bases to trimming and J lost 4 bases; unmatched junction nucleotides: 9. In germline, CDR1 is SGHTA, CDR2 FQGNSA. CDR3: CASSNGQVYSDTQYF. CDR3 nucleotides: TGTGCCAGCAGCAACGGACAGGTTTATTCAGATACGCAGTATTTT.

The CDR3 is CASSRGPIGETQYF. CDR3 DNA sequence: TGCGCCAGCAGCCGGGGCCCCATAGGAGAGACCCAGTACTTC. The gene calls are TRBV5-1 and TRBJ2-5, with D perhaps matching TRBD1 or TRBD2 (5 bases each). V lost 4 bases and J 4 bases, leaving 14 bases between the germline ends. Germline CDR1 SGHRS, CDR2 YFSETQ. The length of the CDR3 is 14 residues.

This clonotype has a handful of counts. V is TRBV12-3 or TRBV12-4 and J is TRBJ1-6, with TRBD1 matching over 7 bases. With V trimmed by 6 bases and J by 12 bases, 11 bases remained unmatched. The CDR3 is made up of 14 amino acids. Here the CDR3 DNA reads TGTGCCAGCAGAGACGAGGACAGGCTTTTACCCCTCCACTTT. Its translation is CASRDEDRLLPLHF.

The rearrangement uses TRBV12-3 or TRBV12-4 and TRBJ2-3, with 11 positions matching TRBD2. J lost 3 bases, V lost 1 base, and 6 bases had no gene match. This CDR3 spans 17 amino acids. This chain's CDR3 is CASSLEGLAVGTDTQYF. For the CDR3, the DNA is TGTGCCAGCAGTTTAGAGGGACTAGCGGTGGGGACAGATACGCAGTATTTT.

This clonotype was seen a few times. The chain recombines TRBV19 with TRBJ2-3; D gene unclear. The ends were cut back, 5 bases at V and 6 bases at J, with 3 bases in the middle. The CDR3 loop spans 10 amino acids. Germline CDR1 reads LNHDA; CDR2 reads SQIVND (reference sequence). CDR3 protein: CASSADTQYF. The CDR3 coding sequence is TGTGCCAGTAGTGCCGATACGCAGTATTTT.

Ten or more counts support this clonotype. The chain recombines TRBV9 with TRBJ2-3, with D possibly being TRBD1 or TRBD2 (6 bases each). V lost 2 bases, J lost 4 bases, and 14 bases lay in between. Germline V gene lookup returns CDR1 SGDLS and CDR2 YYNGEE. The CDR3 is 15 residues long. Here the CDR3 reads CASSVGGRGADTQYF. Here the CDR3 DNA reads TGTGCCAGCAGCGTCGGGGGAAGGGGGGCAGATACGCAGTATTTT.

The chain carries TRBV7-3 and TRBJ2-3; 9 bases map to TRBD2. With 1 base clipped from V and 2 bases from J, the junction kept 10 bases outside the gene matches. CDR3 size: 18 residues. The germline V gene encodes CDR1 SGHTA and CDR2 FQGTGA. The CDR3: CASSLISSGGPPTDTQYF. The CDR3 DNA reads TGTGCCAGCAGCTTAATTTCAAGCGGGGGGCCTCCCACAGATACGCAGTATTTT.

The chain has TRBV12-3 or TRBV12-4 and TRBJ2-4; no clear D. This CDR3 is built from 12 residues. V lost 9 bases and J lost 3, with 9 bases in between. The CDR3 loop is CASGLYKNIQYF. In DNA form, the CDR3 reads TGTGCCAGTGGGCTCTACAAAAACATTCAGTACTTC.

This clonotype was detected a few times. The V gene is TRBV27, the J gene TRBJ2-5; tentatively, D is TRBD1 or TRBD2 (5 bases each). There are 12 residues in the CDR3. V lost 6 bases and J 7 bases, leaving 12 bases between the germline ends. The germline gives CDR1 MNHEY, CDR2 SMNVEV (reference sequence). CDR3: CASRGDEPTQYF. The CDR3 nucleotides read TGTGCCAGCAGAGGGGACGAGCCGACCCAGTACTTC.

The V call is TRBV12-3 or TRBV12-4, the J call TRBJ1-2, with D maybe TRBD1 (6 bases). CDR3 length equals 12 residues. Trimming took off 5 bases at V and 8 bases at J, with 12 bases between the two ends. The DNA for the CDR3 is TGTGCCAGCAGTACCCCACAGGGAGGCTACACCTTC. The encoded protein is CASSTPQGGYTF.

J is TRBJ2-7 and V is TRBV7-2, with 9 bases matching TRBD2. Germline CDR1 reads SGHTA; CDR2 reads FQGNSA. This CDR3 region has 14 residues. V was clipped by 3 bases and J by 7 bases; unmatched bases: 7. The CDR3 reads CASSFSGRGREQYF. For the CDR3, the DNA is TGTGCCAGCAGCTTTAGCGGGAGAGGGAGGGAGCAGTACTTC.

This clonotype was counted at least ten times. The rearrangement uses TRBV29-1 and TRBJ2-2; possible D gene TRBD1, 5 bases. The ends were cut back, 6 bases at V and 0 bases at J, with 11 bases in the middle. This CDR3 has 14 residues. Germline CDR1 SQVTM, CDR2 ANQGSEA. The CDR3 coding sequence is TGCAGCGTCGTAAGGGGCGCGAACACCGGGGAGCTGTTTTTT. Its translation is CSVVRGANTGELFF.

The chain employs TRBV10-3 and TRBJ2-7, with D unresolved. This CDR3 region has 13 residues. Germline V gives CDR1 ENHRY, CDR2 SYGVKD. Trimming left V 10 bases short and J 0 bases short, with 13 bases between. The DNA of the CDR3 is TGTGCCACCCGCCAGGCAAGCTCCTACGAGCAGTACTTC. This encodes CATRQASSYEQYF.

The chain carries TRBV27 and TRBJ1-1, with 7 bases matching TRBD1. From germline, CDR1 is MNHEY and CDR2 SMNVEV (reference sequence). Trimming at V came to 3 bases and at J to 6 bases, leaving 7 bases not matched to a gene. The CDR3 spans 14 residues. The CDR3 sequence: CASSLATGPAEAFF. In DNA form, the CDR3 reads TGTGCCAGCAGTTTGGCGACAGGGCCGGCTGAAGCTTTCTTT.

The chain uses TRBV6-1 and TRBJ2-3; 8 bases match TRBD2. V dropped 6 bases and J dropped 1; count of bases not matched to a gene: 6. There are 15 residues in the CDR3. CDR1 and CDR2 (germline): MNHNS, SASEGT. This CDR3 is CASSSTLAGTDTQYF. In DNA, the CDR3 is TGTGCCAGCAGCTCCACACTAGCGGGCACAGATACGCAGTATTTT.

The chain uses TRBV2 and TRBJ2-2; no definite D call. Trimming pared 1 base from V and 5 bases from J, leaving 8 bases between. From germline, CDR1 is SNHLY and CDR2 FYNNEI. There are 14 residues in the CDR3. The CDR3 DNA reads as TGTGCCAGCAGTGAAGAGGGTTGGACCGGGGAGCTGTTTTTT. It yields the protein CASSEEGWTGELFF.

The chain employs TRBV6-2 or TRBV6-3 and TRBJ2-1; 14 bases align to TRBD2. After removal of 2 bases from V and 4 bases from J, the junction contained 7 bases not matched to a gene. Per germline, CDR1 MNHEY and CDR2 SVGEGT. The length of the CDR3 is 18 residues. The CDR3 DNA follows: TGTGCCAGCAGTTACGGGCGGGGGACTAGCGGGAGTTACAATGAGCAGTTCTTC. Translating it yields CASSYGRGTSGSYNEQFF.

The V and J genes are TRBV18 and TRBJ2-3; D not resolved. The CDR3 runs 14 residues. V lost 4 bases, J lost 2 bases, and 10 bases lay in between. In germline, CDR1 is KGHSH, CDR2 LQKENI. CDR3 nucleotide sequence: TGTGCCAGCTCACTTGGTTCAGACACAGATACGCAGTATTTT. Amino acids: CASSLGSDTDTQYF. Full variable domain (remainder filled in from reference TRBV18 and TRBJ2-3): NAGVMQNPRHLVRRRGQEARLRCSPMKGHSHVYWYRQLPEEGLKFMVYLQKENIIDESGMPKERFSAEFPKEGPSILRIQQVVRGDSAAYFCASSLGSDTDTQYFGPGTRLTVL.

The sample holds a few counts of this clonotype. The rearrangement links TRBV9 to TRBJ2-3, with 7 bases identical to TRBD1. Germline V lookup: CDR1 SGDLS, CDR2 YYNGEE. J lost 8 bases, V lost 0 bases, and 9 bases had no gene match. There are 15 residues in the CDR3. The CDR3 DNA is TGTGCCAGCAGCGTAGGCCCAGACAGGGTGGTTACGCAGTATTTT. Its translation is CASSVGPDRVVTQYF.

The chain uses TRBV12-3 or TRBV12-4 and TRBJ2-1; D tentatively reads TRBD1 or TRBD2 (5 bases each). The CDR3 has 15 residues. The V end lost 7 bases, the J end lost 6 bases, and 19 bases lay between the germline ends. The CDR3 sequence is CASTFRGTALNEQFF. CDR3 coding DNA: TGTGCCAGCACCTTCCGTGGGACGGCACTCAATGAGCAGTTCTTC.

This chain joins TRBV27 and TRBJ1-5; 7 bases line up with TRBD1. The germline CDR1 and CDR2 sequences are MNHEY and SMNVEV (reference sequence). V shed 9 bases, J shed 7 bases, and the junction held 12 bases outside the gene matches. The CDR3 is made up of 14 amino acids. CDR3 nucleotide sequence: TGTGCCAGTAGGAGGACGGGACAGAGGCAGCCCCAGCATTTT. Translation gives CASRRTGQRQPQHF.

V and J are TRBV6-5 and TRBJ1-2, with 7 positions matching TRBD1. Germline V gene sequence: CDR1 MNHEY, CDR2 SVGAGI. V was pared by 4 bases and J by 8 bases, with 7 bases of the junction left unmatched. The CDR3 is 13 amino acids. DNA of the CDR3: TGTGCCAGCAGTTCATTGTACAGGGGCGGCTACACCTTC. Encoded protein: CASSSLYRGGYTF.

This clonotype was picked up a small number of times. The chain uses TRBV14 and TRBJ2-2; D is possibly TRBD2 (6 bases). V was clipped by 2 bases and J by 8 bases, with 12 bases between them. The germline V gene encodes CDR1 SGHDN and CDR2 FVKESK. The CDR3 is made up of 14 amino acids. The CDR3 bases are TGTGCCAGCAGCCAATCGGGGGTTACGGGGGAGCTGTTTTTT. This translates into CASSQSGVTGELFF.

This clonotype was counted ten times or more. The chain links TRBV6-5 to TRBJ1-2; TRBD1 aligns across 11 bases. The V segment lost 2 bases and the J segment 5 bases; nucleotides outside the gene matches: 7. The CDR3 has 16 residues. Germline V CDR1 and CDR2: MNHEY, SVGAGI. The CDR3 DNA sequence: TGTGCCAGCAGTTACCTAGGACAGGGGGCGTCTTATGGCTACACCTTC. It translates to CASSYLGQGASYGYTF.